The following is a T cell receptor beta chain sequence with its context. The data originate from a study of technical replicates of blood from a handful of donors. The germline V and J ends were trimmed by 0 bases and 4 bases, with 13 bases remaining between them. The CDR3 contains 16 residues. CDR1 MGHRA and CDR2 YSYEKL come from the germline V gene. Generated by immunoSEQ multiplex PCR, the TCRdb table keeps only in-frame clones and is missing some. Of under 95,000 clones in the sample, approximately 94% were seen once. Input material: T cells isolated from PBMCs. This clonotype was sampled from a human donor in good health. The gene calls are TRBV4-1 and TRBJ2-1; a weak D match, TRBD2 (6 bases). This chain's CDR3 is CASSQEPSSEYNEQFF. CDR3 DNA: TGCGCCAGCAGCCAAGAACCGTCTAGCGAGTACAATGAGCAGTTCTTC.